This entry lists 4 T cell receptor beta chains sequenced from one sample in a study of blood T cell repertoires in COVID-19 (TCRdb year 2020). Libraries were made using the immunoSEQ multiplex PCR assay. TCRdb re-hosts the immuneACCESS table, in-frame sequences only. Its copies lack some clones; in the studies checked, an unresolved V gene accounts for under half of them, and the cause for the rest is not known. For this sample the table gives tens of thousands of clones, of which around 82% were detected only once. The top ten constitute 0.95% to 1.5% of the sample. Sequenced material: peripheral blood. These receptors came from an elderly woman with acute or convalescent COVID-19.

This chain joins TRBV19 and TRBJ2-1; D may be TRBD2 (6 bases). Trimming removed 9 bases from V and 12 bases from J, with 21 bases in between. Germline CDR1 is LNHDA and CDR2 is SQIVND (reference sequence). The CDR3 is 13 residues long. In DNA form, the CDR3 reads TGTGCCAGCGCATCCGGGACTTCCGCGGCGCAGTTCTTC. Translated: CASASGTSAAQFF.

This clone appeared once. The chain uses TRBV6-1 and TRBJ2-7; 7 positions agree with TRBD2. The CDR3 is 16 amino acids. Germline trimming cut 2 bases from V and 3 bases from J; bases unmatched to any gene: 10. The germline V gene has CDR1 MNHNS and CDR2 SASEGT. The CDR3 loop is CASSEPVLAVNYEQYF. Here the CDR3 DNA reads TGTGCCAGCAGTGAACCGGTCCTAGCGGTTAACTACGAGCAGTACTTC.

In nucleotides, the CDR3 is TGTGCCAGCAGCTTAGTGACAGCTAACTATGGCTACACCTTC. This translates into CASSLVTANYGYTF. The chain combines TRBV7-8 with TRBJ1-2; possibly TRBD1 for D (5 bases). V lost 1 base, J lost 0 bases, and 6 bases lay in between. This CDR3 is built from 14 residues. Looked up from germline, CDR1 is SGHVS and CDR2 is FQNEAQ.

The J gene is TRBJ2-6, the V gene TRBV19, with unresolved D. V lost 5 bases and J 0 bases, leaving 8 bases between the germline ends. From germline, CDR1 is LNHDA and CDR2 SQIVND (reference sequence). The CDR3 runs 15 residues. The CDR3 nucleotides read TGTGCCAGTAGTTATCCGGTCTCTGGGGCCAACGTCCTGACTTTC. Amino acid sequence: CASSYPVSGANVLTF.